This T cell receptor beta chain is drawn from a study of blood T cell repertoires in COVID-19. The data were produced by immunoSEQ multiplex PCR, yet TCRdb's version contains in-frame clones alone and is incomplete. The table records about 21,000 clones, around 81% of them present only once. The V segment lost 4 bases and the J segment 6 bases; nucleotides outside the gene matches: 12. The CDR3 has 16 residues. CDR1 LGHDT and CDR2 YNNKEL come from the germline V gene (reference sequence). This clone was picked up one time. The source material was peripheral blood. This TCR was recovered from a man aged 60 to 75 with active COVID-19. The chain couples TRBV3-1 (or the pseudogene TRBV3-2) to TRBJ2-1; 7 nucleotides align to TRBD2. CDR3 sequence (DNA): TGTGCCAGCAGCCCTCCCTGGGCGGGAGACCCCAATGAGCAGTTCTTC. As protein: CASSPPWAGDPNEQFF.